The 18 T cell receptor beta chains below were found in one sample sequenced in a study of control samples from healthy donors and cancer patients. Clones were sequenced by immunoSEQ multiplex PCR, and TCRdb holds only the in-frame ones, with some missing. The sample holds about 150,000 clones, about 94% seen once. Sequenced input: blood. These receptors originate from a man aged 40-49 years in good health.

V and J are TRBV3-1 (or the pseudogene TRBV3-2) and TRBJ1-4; D is ambiguous. The CDR3 runs 14 residues. V was pared by 4 bases and J by 3 bases, with 9 bases between. Germline loops: CDR1 LGHDT, CDR2 YNNKEL (reference sequence). This CDR3 is CASSPHEANEKLFF. The CDR3 DNA reads TGTGCCAGCAGCCCCCATGAAGCTAATGAAAAACTGTTTTTT.

The rearrangement joins TRBV7-9 to TRBJ2-7; 8 bases agree with TRBD1. CDR1 is SEHNR, CDR2 FQNEAQ, per germline (reference sequence). The V gene end was trimmed by 1 base and the J gene end by 0 bases; junction bases not matched to a gene: 8. There are 17 residues in the CDR3. CDR3 sequence reads: CASSLGHGDRTSYEQYF. The DNA for the CDR3 is TGTGCCAGCAGCTTAGGACACGGGGACAGGACCTCCTACGAGCAGTACTTC.

This chain joins TRBV6-1 and TRBJ1-6; D may be TRBD1 (5 bases). V was pared by 2 bases and J by 7 bases, with 15 bases between. The CDR3 runs 16 residues. Germline V gene sequence: CDR1 MNHNS, CDR2 SASEGT. In DNA, the CDR3 is TGTGCCAGCAGTGAAATGGGACCGCCCTCCAATTCACCCCTCCACTTT. Its protein product is CASSEMGPPSNSPLHF.

This chain connects TRBV7-9 to TRBJ1-2; 7 nucleotides agree with TRBD1. J gave up 4 bases and V 5 bases, and 7 bases lay outside the gene matches. Per the germline V gene, CDR1 is SEHNR and CDR2 is FQNEAQ (reference sequence). The length of the CDR3 is 14 residues. CDR3 nucleotide sequence: TGTGCCAGCAGCCATACAGGGGATGGCTATGGCTACACCTTC. Its protein product is CASSHTGDGYGYTF. Combining the CDR3 with reference TRBV7-9 and TRBJ1-2 gives the whole variable domain DTGVSQNPRHKITKRGQNVTFRCDPISEHNRLYWYRQTLGQGPEFLTYFQNEAQLEKSRLLSDRFSAERPKGSFSTLEIQRTEQGDSAMYLCASSHTGDGYGYTFGSGTRLTVV.

The chain's CDR3 is CSASWGQATSGNQPQHF. The CDR3 nucleotides are TGCAGTGCTAGTTGGGGACAGGCAACGAGTGGCAATCAGCCCCAGCATTTT. The chain joins TRBV20-1 to TRBJ1-5; 8 nucleotides match TRBD1. Trimming cost V 3 bases and J 2 bases; bases outside gene matches: 12. The CDR3 totals 17 residues. Germline V gene lookup returns CDR1 DFQATT and CDR2 SNEGSKA (reference sequence).

The V and J genes are TRBV19 and TRBJ2-1, with 14 bases that match TRBD2. Per germline, CDR1 LNHDA and CDR2 SQIVND (reference sequence). This CDR3 comprises 19 residues. The V segment lost 4 bases and the J segment 1 base; nucleotides outside the gene matches: 9. CDR3 coding DNA: TGTGCCAGTAGTACTGCCGGGACTAGCGGGGGAGGGTCCTACAATGAGCAGTTCTTC. Its translation: CASSTAGTSGGGSYNEQFF.

The CDR3 DNA sequence: TGTGCCAGCAGCCGACAGGGGGCGGATGAAAAACTGTTTTTT. Translating it yields CASSRQGADEKLFF. The V call is TRBV5-4, the J call TRBJ1-4, with TRBD1 matching 10 bases. Per germline, CDR1 SGHNT and CDR2 YYREEE (reference sequence). This CDR3 has 14 amino acids. Germline trimming cut 4 bases from V and 6 bases from J; bases unmatched to any gene: 3.

The CDR3 here is CATSEGTTNTGELFF. CDR3 in DNA: TGTGCCACCAGTGAGGGGACAACGAACACCGGGGAGCTGTTTTTT. J is TRBJ2-2 and V is TRBV24-1; D possibly corresponds to TRBD1 (6 bases). The CDR3 length is 15 residues. CDR1 KGHDR and CDR2 SFDVKD come from the germline V gene. The V end lost 4 bases, the J end lost 0 bases, and 8 bases lay between the germline ends.

V and J are TRBV6-6 and TRBJ2-6; D gene ambiguous. The CDR3 contains 15 residues. Deletions cut 7 bases from V and 1 base from J, with 11 bases between. Germline loops: CDR1 MNHNY, CDR2 SVGAGI (reference sequence). The CDR3 is CASTPWGSGANVLTF. In nucleotides, the CDR3 is TGTGCCAGCACACCGTGGGGTTCTGGGGCCAACGTCCTGACTTTC.

The rearrangement joins TRBV5-1 to TRBJ2-1; D is unresolved. Per germline, CDR1 SGHRS and CDR2 YFSETQ. V was shortened by 7 bases and J by 8 bases, with 22 bases between the two germline ends. The CDR3 covers 15 residues. The DNA for the CDR3 is TGCGCCAGCCACAAGCGCCCTCTATCTTCCGATGAGCAGTTCTTC. Protein product: CASHKRPLSSDEQFF.

This clone has only a few counts. The V call is TRBV3-1 (or the pseudogene TRBV3-2), the J call TRBJ1-5, with D hard to call. CDR3 length: 15 residues. Germline V gives CDR1 LGHDT, CDR2 YNNKEL (reference sequence). The V end lost 0 bases, the J end lost 1 base, and 7 bases lay between the germline ends. CDR3 sequence reads: CASSQEGLSNQPQHF. The CDR3 nucleotides are TGTGCCAGCAGCCAAGAAGGGCTGAGCAATCAGCCCCAGCATTTT.

This clone was observed a single time. The rearrangement links TRBV6-5 to TRBJ2-5; the D gene is possibly TRBD1 (6 bases). Germline values: CDR1 MNHEY, CDR2 SVGAGI. V lost 2 bases, J lost 5 bases, and 12 bases lay in between. CDR3 size: 14 residues. This CDR3 is CASSYGSTGETQYF. The CDR3 bases are TGTGCCAGCAGTTACGGGTCCACAGGGGAGACCCAGTACTTC.

This sequence joins TRBV11-2 and TRBJ1-1, with a tentative D call TRBD1 (6 bases). Trimming left V 5 bases short and J 0 bases short, with 10 bases between. There are 14 residues in the CDR3. The germline CDR1 and CDR2 sequences are SGHAT and FQNNGV. For the CDR3, the DNA is TGTGCCAGCAGCCAAAACAGGGTGAACACTGAAGCTTTCTTT. It specifies CASSQNRVNTEAFF.

The chain uses TRBV7-9 and TRBJ2-7; D unclear. This CDR3 region has 13 residues. CDR1 and CDR2 from the germline V gene are SEHNR and FQNEAQ (reference sequence). V was clipped by 7 bases and J by 2 bases, with 12 bases between them. The DNA of the CDR3 is TGTGCCAGCAAGGTGGGCGGTACCTACGAGCAGTACTTC. Protein: CASKVGGTYEQYF.

The chain links TRBV28 to TRBJ2-7; D remains unclear. There are 12 residues in the CDR3. CDR1 MDHEN and CDR2 SYDVKM come from the germline V gene. Trimming left V 3 bases short and J 3 bases short, with 6 bases between. In DNA form, the CDR3 reads TGTGCCAGCAGTTTGGCCCGCTACGAGCAGTACTTC. It yields the protein CASSLARYEQYF.

V gene TRBV19 combines with J gene TRBJ2-2, with 11 bases lining up with TRBD2. J gave up 1 base and V 5 bases, and 6 bases lay outside the gene matches. CDR1 is LNHDA, CDR2 SQIVND, per germline (reference sequence). The CDR3 spans 17 residues. CDR3 in DNA: TGTGCCAGTAGTCCGTGGCTAGCGGGGGGGAACACCGGGGAGCTGTTTTTT. Translating gives CASSPWLAGGNTGELFF.

V usage is TRBV7-8 and J usage is TRBJ2-7; TRBD2 matches 10 bases. The junction had 15 bases not matched to a gene; V was cut back by 6 bases and J by 1 base. The CDR3 has 18 amino acids. Germline loops: CDR1 SGHVS, CDR2 FQNEAQ. CDR3 sequence: CASSYPSHLAGVSYEQYF. CDR3 coding DNA: TGTGCCAGCAGTTATCCATCCCACCTAGCGGGGGTATCCTACGAGCAGTACTTC.

The chain couples TRBV29-1 to TRBJ1-2; 7 nucleotides align to TRBD1. V gave up 5 bases and J gave up 4 bases; unmatched junction bases: 13. This CDR3 is 15 amino acids long. In germline, CDR1 is SQVTM, CDR2 ANQGSEA. The CDR3 here is CSVSNPGTAFYGYTF. CDR3 bases: TGCAGCGTTAGTAACCCCGGGACAGCGTTCTATGGCTACACCTTC.